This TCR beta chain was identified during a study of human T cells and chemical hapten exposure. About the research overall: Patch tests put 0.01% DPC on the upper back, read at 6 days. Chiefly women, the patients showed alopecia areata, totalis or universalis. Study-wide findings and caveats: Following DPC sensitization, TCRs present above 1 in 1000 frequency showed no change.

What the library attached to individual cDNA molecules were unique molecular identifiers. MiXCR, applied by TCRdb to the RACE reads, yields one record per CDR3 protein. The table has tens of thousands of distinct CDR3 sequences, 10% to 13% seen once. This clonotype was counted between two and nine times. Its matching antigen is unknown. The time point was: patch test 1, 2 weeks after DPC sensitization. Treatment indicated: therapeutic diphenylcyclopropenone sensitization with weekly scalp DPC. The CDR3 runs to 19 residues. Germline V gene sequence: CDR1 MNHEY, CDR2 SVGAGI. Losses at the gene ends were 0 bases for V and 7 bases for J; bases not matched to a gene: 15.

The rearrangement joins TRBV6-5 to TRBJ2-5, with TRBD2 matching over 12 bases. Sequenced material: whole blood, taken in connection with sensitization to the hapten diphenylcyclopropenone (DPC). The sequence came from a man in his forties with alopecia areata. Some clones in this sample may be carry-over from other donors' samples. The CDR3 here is CASSYSIPLAGGPPGTQYF. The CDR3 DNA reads TGTGCCAGCAGTTACTCGATCCCCCTAGCGGGAGGGCCGCCCGGGACCCAGTACTTC.